What follows are 12 T cell receptor beta chains derived from one specimen sequenced in a study of blood T cell repertoires in COVID-19. The table came from immunoSEQ multiplex PCR; TCRdb's copy has only in-frame clones and leaves some out. The table shows 70,000 or so clones, with around 90% occurring only once. The sample comprised peripheral blood. The receptors come from a human donor in a cohort sampled during active COVID-19.

V gene TRBV9 combines with J gene TRBJ1-3; possible D gene TRBD1, 6 bases. The CDR3 length is 14 residues. Germline V gene sequence: CDR1 SGDLS, CDR2 YYNGEE. V lost 0 bases to trimming and J lost 4 bases, with 8 bases between them. The CDR3 reads CASSVEGTGNTIYF. Written as DNA, the CDR3 is TGTGCCAGCAGCGTAGAAGGGACAGGAAACACCATATATTTT.

V is TRBV28 and J is TRBJ2-1, with 13 bases that match TRBD2. Germline V CDR1 and CDR2: MDHEN, SYDVKM. Germline trimming cut 7 bases from V and 8 bases from J; bases unmatched to any gene: 8. This CDR3 comprises 15 residues. The CDR3 nucleotides read TGTGCCAGCACCTCGGGACTAGCGGGATTGTATGAGCAGTTCTTC. Translating gives CASTSGLAGLYEQFF.

The CDR3 reads CASSLEQRYEQYF. The CDR3 bases are TGTGCCAGCAGCTTGGAGCAGCGCTACGAGCAGTACTTC. V usage is TRBV5-4 and J usage is TRBJ2-7, with no clear D. The germline CDR1 and CDR2 sequences are SGHNT and YYREEE (reference sequence). V lost 0 bases and J lost 3, with 7 bases in between. The CDR3 loop spans 13 amino acids.

The rearrangement uses TRBV18 and TRBJ2-5; 8 nucleotides agree with TRBD1. With 2 bases clipped from V and 1 base from J, the junction kept 3 bases outside the gene matches. The CDR3 length is 15 residues. Germline V gives CDR1 KGHSH, CDR2 LQKENI. Here the CDR3 DNA reads TGTGCCAGCTCACCAAACAGGGGGTTCCAAGAGACCCAGTACTTC. Translation gives CASSPNRGFQETQYF.

This sequence joins TRBV19 and TRBJ2-2; TRBD1 is a possible D gene (6 bases). This CDR3 has 15 amino acids. Germline CDR1 LNHDA, CDR2 SQIVND (reference sequence). V was cut by 5 bases and J by 5 bases, with 15 bases left in between. This CDR3 is CASSSGTRWTGELFF. CDR3 sequence (DNA): TGTGCCAGTAGTTCCGGGACAAGGTGGACCGGGGAGCTGTTTTTT.

The CDR3 region has the DNA TGCGCCAGCAGCCAAGAAGCCCCGGGACTTCCTGGAGAGACCCAGTACTTC. Protein sequence: CASSQEAPGLPGETQYF. The chain combines TRBV4-1 with TRBJ2-5, with D possibly TRBD2 on 6 matching bases. Deletions cut 0 bases from V and 4 bases from J, with 18 bases between. The CDR3 totals 17 residues. Germline V gene data show CDR1 as MGHRA and CDR2 as YSYEKL.

The V call is TRBV15, the J call TRBJ1-4, with 7 bases lining up with TRBD1. CDR1 and CDR2 (germline): LNHNV, YYDKDF (reference sequence). The CDR3 runs to 14 residues. The V segment lost 4 bases and the J segment 7 bases; nucleotides outside the gene matches: 6. The CDR3 protein is CATSKQGQGEKLFF. In DNA form, the CDR3 reads TGTGCCACCAGCAAACAGGGGCAGGGTGAAAAACTGTTTTTT.

CDR3 protein: CASVAGDYEQYF. The CDR3 DNA follows: TGTGCCAGCGTGGCGGGAGACTACGAGCAGTACTTC. V is TRBV2 and J is TRBJ2-7; 7 bases line up with TRBD2. Germline V gene sequence: CDR1 SNHLY, CDR2 FYNNEI. This CDR3 is 12 amino acids long. J was trimmed by 3 bases and V by 8 bases; bases with no gene match: 4.

The chain couples TRBV6-5 to TRBJ1-1; unclear D gene. CDR3 length equals 13 residues. Germline assignment: CDR1 MNHEY and CDR2 SVGAGI. Between the trimmed V and J ends, which lost 8 bases and 1 base, there was a span of 11 bases. CDR3 DNA: TGTGCCAGCTCTATAACCCCGAACACTGAAGCTTTCTTT. It codes for CASSITPNTEAFF.

The V and J genes are TRBV5-6 and TRBJ2-3, with 11 positions matching TRBD1. After removal of 5 bases from V and 1 base from J, the junction contained 6 bases not matched to a gene. There are 16 residues in the CDR3. Germline V lookup: CDR1 SGHDT, CDR2 YYEEEE. This chain's CDR3 is CASSTGTGGGTDTQYF. DNA for the CDR3: TGTGCCAGCAGTACCGGGACAGGGGGGGGCACAGATACGCAGTATTTT.

The rearrangement joins TRBV10-3 to TRBJ1-2; 8 bases are shared with TRBD1. The length of the CDR3 is 15 residues. From germline, CDR1 is ENHRY and CDR2 SYGVKD. V trimming: 4 bases; J trimming: 1 base; junction bases outside the gene matches: 5. The CDR3 region has the DNA TGTGCCATCAGTGTCGACAGGGGCTTTAACTATGGCTACACCTTC. Its protein product is CAISVDRGFNYGYTF.

This chain connects TRBV27 to TRBJ1-2; 9 bases fit TRBD1. Germline V lookup: CDR1 MNHEY, CDR2 SMNVEV (reference sequence). This CDR3 has 18 residues. V dropped 6 bases and J dropped 0; count of bases not matched to a gene: 14. Here the CDR3 DNA reads TGTGCCAGCAGCCGGACAGGGGTTTATGGTTTAACTAACTATGGCTACACCTTC. It codes for CASSRTGVYGLTNYGYTF.